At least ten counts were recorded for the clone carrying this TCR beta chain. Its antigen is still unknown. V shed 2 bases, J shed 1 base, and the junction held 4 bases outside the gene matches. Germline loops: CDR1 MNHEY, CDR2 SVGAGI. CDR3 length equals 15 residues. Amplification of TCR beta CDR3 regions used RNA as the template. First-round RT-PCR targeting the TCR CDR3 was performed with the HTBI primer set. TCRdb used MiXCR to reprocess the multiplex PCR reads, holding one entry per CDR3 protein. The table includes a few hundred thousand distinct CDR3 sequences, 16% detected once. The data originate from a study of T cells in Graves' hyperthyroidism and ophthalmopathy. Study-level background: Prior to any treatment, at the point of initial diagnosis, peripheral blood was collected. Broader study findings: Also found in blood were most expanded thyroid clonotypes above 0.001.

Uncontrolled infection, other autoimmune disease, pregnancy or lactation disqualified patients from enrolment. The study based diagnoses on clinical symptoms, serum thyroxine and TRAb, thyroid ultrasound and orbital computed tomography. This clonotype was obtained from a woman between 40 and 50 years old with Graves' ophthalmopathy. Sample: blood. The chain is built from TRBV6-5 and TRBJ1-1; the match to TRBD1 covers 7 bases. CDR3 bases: TGTGCCAGCAGTTACAGAGGGGGCACGAACACTGAAGCTTTCTTT. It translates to CASSYRGGTNTEAFF.